Below, 31 T cell receptor beta chains from the same sample are listed, as sequenced in a study of radiation and T cells in renal cell carcinoma. The time point is: baseline pretreatment blood. Treatment given: 15 Gy SBRT to primary tumor, nephrectomy 4 weeks later. Here immunoSEQ multiplex PCR was the method, and the copy in TCRdb shows in-frame clones only, minus some. The sample records 150,000 or so clones, roughly 90% being singletons. Sequenced material: blood, taken from a patient whose treatment included radiotherapy and nephrectomy. All receptors derive from a woman aged 70-85 years with renal cell carcinoma.

V usage is TRBV14 and J usage is TRBJ2-3; 10 bases map to TRBD2. The CDR3 length is 22 residues. CDR1 is SGHDN, CDR2 FVKESK, per germline. The J segment lost 1 base and the V segment lost 1 base, leaving 20 bases of the junction unmatched. The CDR3 loop reads CASSQAPGQRGGVLKGTDTQYF. The CDR3 DNA is TGTGCCAGCAGCCAAGCCCCCGGCCAGCGGGGGGGCGTATTGAAAGGCACAGATACGCAGTATTTT.

This chain joins TRBV2 and TRBJ2-7; D not resolved. There are 14 residues in the CDR3. Germline V CDR1 and CDR2: SNHLY, FYNNEI. V was pared by 2 bases and J by 2 bases, with 10 bases between. The CDR3 protein is CASSENPGPYEQYF. CDR3 sequence (DNA): TGTGCCAGCAGTGAAAACCCTGGACCCTACGAGCAGTACTTC.

CDR3 residues: CASSAWTGGHTEAFF. The CDR3 bases are TGTGCCAGCAGCGCATGGACAGGGGGCCACACTGAAGCTTTCTTT. V and J are TRBV7-8 and TRBJ1-1; 11 nucleotides align to TRBD1. Germline V gene sequence: CDR1 SGHVS, CDR2 FQNEAQ. This CDR3 contains 15 residues. Trimming took 5 bases from V and 3 from J; bases not matched to a gene: 5.

The rearrangement joins TRBV7-3 to TRBJ2-5, with 9 nucleotides matching TRBD2. The junction had 3 bases not matched to a gene; V was cut back by 5 bases and J by 2 bases. Germline V gives CDR1 SGHTA, CDR2 FQGTGA. This CDR3 has 14 amino acids. CDR3 DNA: TGTGCCAGCAGCCCCAGCGGGGGGCAAGAGACCCAGTACTTC. This gives the protein CASSPSGGQETQYF.

The chain uses TRBV28 and TRBJ1-2; D remains ambiguous. Germline V CDR1 and CDR2: MDHEN, SYDVKM. This CDR3 contains 13 residues. The V and J ends lost 7 bases and 3 bases respectively, with 12 bases between them. CDR3 nucleotide sequence: TGTGCCAGCACCAATCAGAATTACTATGGCTACACCTTC. This encodes CASTNQNYYGYTF.

The chain employs TRBV5-4 and TRBJ2-7; 8 nucleotides match TRBD1. Germline CDR1 reads SGHNT; CDR2 reads YYREEE (reference sequence). J lost 0 bases, V lost 4 bases, and 9 bases had no gene match. There are 16 residues in the CDR3. The CDR3 sequence: CASSRAGDRSSYEQYF. In DNA, the CDR3 is TGTGCCAGCAGCCGGGCCGGGGACAGGAGCTCCTACGAGCAGTACTTC.

The rearrangement uses TRBV28 and TRBJ2-5, with D uncertain. Trimming removed 3 bases from V and 0 bases from J, with 5 bases in between. The CDR3 covers 13 residues. Germline V lookup: CDR1 MDHEN, CDR2 SYDVKM. CDR3 amino acids: CASSFEYQETQYF. The CDR3 coding sequence is TGTGCCAGCAGTTTCGAGTACCAAGAGACCCAGTACTTC.

This clone was seen only once. At the DNA level, this CDR3 is encoded by other sequences in the same sample as well. The CDR3: CASSMGGGQETQYF. Written as DNA, the CDR3 is TGTGCCAGTAGTATGGGAGGGGGCCAAGAGACCCAGTACTTC. This chain joins TRBV19 and TRBJ2-5, with D possibly TRBD2 on 7 matching bases. Germline assignment: CDR1 LNHDA and CDR2 SQIVND (reference sequence). Trimming took off 3 bases at V and 1 base at J, with 9 bases between the two ends. CDR3 length equals 14 residues.

For this clone: One junction end disagrees with the germline gene, perhaps due to a read error. The chain couples TRBV4-2 to TRBJ2-7; tentatively, D is TRBD1 or TRBD2 (5 bases each). Germline V lookup: CDR1 LGHNA, CDR2 YNFKEQ. The CDR3 is made up of 16 amino acids. CDR3: CASSEDLGTGSYEQYF. The CDR3 region has the DNA TGTGCCAGCAGCGAAGATTTAGGGACGGGGTCCTACGAGCAGTACTTC.

The rearrangement uses TRBV5-1 and TRBJ2-5, with 15 positions matching TRBD2. V gave up 3 bases and J gave up 1 base; unmatched junction bases: 7. CDR1 SGHRS and CDR2 YFSETQ come from the germline V gene. This CDR3 has 18 residues. For the CDR3, the DNA is TGCGCCAGCAGCTCTCTGGGACTAGCGGGGGGCTCCCAAGAGACCCAGTACTTC. Amino acid sequence: CASSSLGLAGGSQETQYF.

The chain carries TRBV2 and TRBJ1-1; D may be TRBD1 (5 bases). This CDR3 comprises 15 residues. The germline CDR1 and CDR2 sequences are SNHLY and FYNNEI. V was pared by 8 bases and J by 6 bases, with 22 bases between. CDR3: CASLTGTTLSPEAFF. As DNA, the CDR3 is TGTGCCAGCTTGACCGGGACTACTCTTAGTCCTGAAGCTTTCTTT.

The chain joins TRBV28 to TRBJ2-2; D not resolved. The germline V gene has CDR1 MDHEN and CDR2 SYDVKM. The CDR3 consists of 13 residues. Trimming cost V 6 bases and J 4 bases, with 9 bases left between them. CDR3 residues: CASSILPTGELFF. The CDR3 DNA reads as TGTGCCAGCAGCATCCTTCCCACCGGGGAGCTGTTTTTT.

The chain employs TRBV6-1 and TRBJ1-5; D is unresolved. The germline CDR1 and CDR2 sequences are MNHNS and SASEGT. This CDR3 is 15 amino acids long. With 2 bases removed from V and 7 bases from J, the gap between germline ends came to 15 bases. In DNA, the CDR3 is TGTGCCAGCAGTGAAATTTCATTCGGTGGACAGCCCCAGCATTTT. The encoded protein is CASSEISFGGQPQHF.

The V gene is TRBV6-5, the J gene TRBJ2-1, with D perhaps matching TRBD1 (5 bases). Germline CDR1 is MNHEY and CDR2 is SVGAGI. The CDR3 is 14 residues long. Trimming pared 7 bases from V and 8 bases from J, leaving 18 bases between. The CDR3 loop is CASTLTGPEDEQFF. CDR3 DNA: TGTGCCAGCACCCTCACAGGCCCCGAGGATGAGCAGTTCTTC.

CDR3 amino acids: CATAERSYEQYF. CDR3 coding DNA: TGTGCCACCGCGGAGAGGTCTTACGAGCAGTACTTC. The chain combines TRBV28 with TRBJ2-7; no clear D gene. CDR1 is MDHEN, CDR2 SYDVKM, per germline. Between the trimmed V and J ends, which lost 10 bases and 4 bases, there was a span of 14 bases. This CDR3 spans 12 amino acids.

The chain carries TRBV14 and TRBJ2-1; 8 nucleotides align to TRBD1. CDR3 length equals 15 residues. The germline V gene has CDR1 SGHDN and CDR2 FVKESK. After removal of 4 bases from V and 3 bases from J, the junction contained 5 bases not matched to a gene. The CDR3 DNA reads TGTGCCAGCAGCCCACCGGGACAGGTCTACAATGAGCAGTTCTTC. Translated, it gives CASSPPGQVYNEQFF.

The CDR3 protein is CASSLKQGAGELFF. The CDR3 DNA sequence: TGTGCCAGCAGCTTAAAACAGGGGGCCGGGGAGCTGTTTTTT. V is TRBV5-4 and J is TRBJ2-2, with 8 bases identical to TRBD1. The CDR3 consists of 14 residues. The trim removed 2 bases at V and 6 bases at J, leaving 3 bases unmatched. Germline CDR1 reads SGHNT; CDR2 reads YYREEE (reference sequence).

The chain is built from TRBV5-5 and TRBJ1-3, with TRBD1 matching 8 bases. The ends lost 0 bases at V and 9 bases at J; junction bases unmatched: 5. The CDR3 is 14 residues long. Germline V CDR1 and CDR2: SGHKS, YYEKEE (reference sequence). The CDR3 DNA sequence: TGTGCCAGCAGCTTGGGACAGGGGAGCAGCACCATATATTTT. It translates to CASSLGQGSSTIYF.

This chain connects TRBV30 to TRBJ2-2; D is uncertain. The ends were cut back, 0 bases at V and 6 bases at J, with 2 bases in the middle. Per the germline V gene, CDR1 is GTSNPN and CDR2 is SVGIG (reference sequence). The CDR3 extends over 11 amino acids. CDR3 sequence reads: CAWSVAGELFF. CDR3 nucleotides: TGTGCCTGGAGTGTGGCCGGGGAGCTGTTTTTT.

This chain connects TRBV12-5 to TRBJ2-3, with a weak D call TRBD1 (6 bases). Germline assignment: CDR1 LGHNT and CDR2 FRNRAP. Between the trimmed V and J ends, which lost 4 bases and 0 bases, there was a span of 11 bases. The CDR3 has 15 residues. The CDR3 spells CASGSGTTSTDTQYF. CDR3 DNA: TGTGCTAGTGGTTCCGGGACAACTAGCACAGATACGCAGTATTTT.

The chain uses TRBV6-5 and TRBJ2-7; 7 bases agree with TRBD2. Germline CDR1 reads MNHEY; CDR2 reads SVGAGI. Losses at the gene ends were 3 bases for V and 6 bases for J; bases not matched to a gene: 14. This CDR3 has 16 residues. In nucleotides, the CDR3 is TGTGCCAGCAGTTATCATGGCGGCGGGACGGGGGGCGAGCAGTACTTC. Its translation: CASSYHGGGTGGEQYF.

The J gene is TRBJ1-2, the V gene TRBV27, with no clear D. CDR3 length: 13 amino acids. The V end was cut by 5 bases, the J end by 6 bases, with 13 bases between. Per germline, CDR1 MNHEY and CDR2 SMNVEV (reference sequence). The CDR3 is CASSAYSWDGYTF. As DNA, the CDR3 is TGTGCCAGCAGTGCCTACTCTTGGGATGGCTACACCTTC.

The V call is TRBV4-3, the J call TRBJ2-7; 7 bases are shared with TRBD2. The V gene's germline CDR1 is LGHNA and CDR2 YSLEER. V lost 1 base to trimming and J lost 2 bases; unmatched junction nucleotides: 8. This CDR3 region has 16 residues. In DNA form, the CDR3 reads TGCGCCAGCAGCCAAGGGGTCGGGCGGGGGACCTACGAGCAGTACTTC. Translation gives CASSQGVGRGTYEQYF.

This clone was counted once. The chain links TRBV20-1 to TRBJ1-2; D gene unclear. Trimming cost V 3 bases and J 6 bases, with 8 bases left between them. Per the germline V gene, CDR1 is DFQATT and CDR2 is SNEGSKA (reference sequence). The CDR3 consists of 11 residues. CDR3: CSASMLDGYTF. In nucleotides, the CDR3 is TGCAGTGCTAGCATGCTCGATGGCTACACCTTC.

The chain joins TRBV6-6 to TRBJ2-1; 8 bases map to TRBD1. V dropped 6 bases and J dropped 3; count of bases not matched to a gene: 7. Germline V gene sequence: CDR1 MNHNY, CDR2 SVGAGI (reference sequence). The CDR3 contains 15 residues. The CDR3 DNA is TGTGCCAGCAGACCTACAGGGGGGAACTACAATGAGCAGTTCTTC. It translates to CASRPTGGNYNEQFF.

The rearrangement links TRBV19 to TRBJ2-7; 7 bases are a match to TRBD1. CDR1 is LNHDA, CDR2 SQIVND, per germline (reference sequence). Trimming removed 1 base from V and 2 bases from J; junction bases left unmatched: 5. CDR3 length: 15 residues. For the CDR3, the DNA is TGTGCCAGTAGTATAGTATCTGGACAGGCCTACGAGCAGTACTTC. Translated: CASSIVSGQAYEQYF.

This chain joins TRBV7-2 and TRBJ1-1; 7 positions match TRBD1. The CDR3 is made up of 14 amino acids. Germline V gives CDR1 SGHTA, CDR2 FQGNSA. J lost 1 base, V lost 3 bases, and 2 bases had no gene match. CDR3 loop: CASSFAGGNTEAFF. The CDR3 DNA sequence: TGTGCCAGCAGCTTTGCAGGGGGGAACACTGAAGCTTTCTTT.

This chain uses TRBV29-1 with TRBJ1-2; D ambiguous. The germline V gene has CDR1 SQVTM and CDR2 ANQGSEA. CDR3 length equals 11 residues. Trimming took 2 bases from V and 7 from J, leaving 8 bases between them. Here the CDR3 DNA reads TGCAGCGTTGAATCTGGGCGTGGCTACACCTTC. This translates into CSVESGRGYTF.

The J gene is TRBJ2-5, the V gene TRBV7-9; unclear D gene. Germline CDR1 and CDR2: SEHNR and FQNEAQ (reference sequence). This CDR3 is 12 amino acids long. V gave up 8 bases and J gave up 1 base, with 8 bases separating them. The CDR3: CASQRTQETQYF. CDR3 in DNA: TGTGCCAGCCAGCGAACCCAAGAGACCCAGTACTTC.

The J gene is TRBJ1-1, the V gene TRBV19; D remains unclear. CDR3 length: 13 amino acids. CDR1 and CDR2 from the germline V gene are LNHDA and SQIVND (reference sequence). Trimming removed 5 bases from V and 1 base from J, with 8 bases in between. CDR3 in DNA: TGTGCCAGTAGTTATGGGCCGAACACTGAAGCTTTCTTT. Its protein product is CASSYGPNTEAFF.

The chain joins TRBV9 to TRBJ2-1; weak D call: TRBD2 (6 bases). CDR1 and CDR2 from the germline V gene are SGDLS and YYNGEE. This CDR3 has 15 residues. V dropped 1 base and J dropped 2 bases, with 10 bases sitting between them. The CDR3 spells CASSVTWEAYNEQFF. The CDR3 region has the DNA TGTGCCAGCAGCGTAACCTGGGAGGCCTACAATGAGCAGTTCTTC.